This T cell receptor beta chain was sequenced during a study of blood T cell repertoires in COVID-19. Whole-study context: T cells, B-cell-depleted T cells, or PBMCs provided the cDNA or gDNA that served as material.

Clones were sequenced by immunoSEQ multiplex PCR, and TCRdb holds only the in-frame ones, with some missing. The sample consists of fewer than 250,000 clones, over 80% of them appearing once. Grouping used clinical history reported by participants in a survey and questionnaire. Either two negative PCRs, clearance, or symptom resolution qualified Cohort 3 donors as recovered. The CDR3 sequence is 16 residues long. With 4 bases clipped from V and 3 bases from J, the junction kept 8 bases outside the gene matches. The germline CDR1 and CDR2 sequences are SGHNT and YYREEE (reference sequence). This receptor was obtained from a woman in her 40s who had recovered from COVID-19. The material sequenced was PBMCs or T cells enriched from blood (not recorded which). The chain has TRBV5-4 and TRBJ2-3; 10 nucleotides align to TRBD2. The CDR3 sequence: CASSPPTSGTTDTQYF. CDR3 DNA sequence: TGTGCCAGCAGCCCACCCACTAGCGGGACTACAGATACGCAGTATTTT.